The 3 T cell receptor beta chains in this list originate from one sample, sequenced in a study of type 1 regulatory T cells. Study conclusions and caveats: Compared with non-type 1 regulatory T cells, type 1 regulatory T cells showed a more restricted TCR repertoire.

No antigen has been identified for these receptors. MiXCR, applied by TCRdb to the reads, yields one record per CDR3 protein. The repertoire holds tens of thousands of distinct CDR3 sequences, with around 21% as singletons. The sequenced sample was cultured type 1 regulatory T (Tr1) cells, either the whole culture or a sorted fraction (not recorded which). The receptors were sampled from a human donor in good health.

The chain is built from TRBV12-3 or TRBV12-4 and TRBJ2-7, with TRBD1 as a possible D gene (6 bases). V gave up 10 bases and J gave up 1 base, with 14 bases separating them. The CDR3 consists of 13 residues. The CDR3 sequence is CATRGSASYEQYF. The CDR3 coding sequence is TGTGCCACCAGGGGAAGCGCATCCTACGAGCAGTACTTC.

The J gene is TRBJ1-6, the V gene TRBV28; unclear D gene. The CDR3 length is 12 residues. V was clipped by 3 bases and J by 7 bases, with 4 bases between them. Germline lookup yields CDR1 MDHEN and CDR2 SYDVKM. DNA of the CDR3: TGTGCCAGCAGTTTCGCGAATTCACCCCTCCACTTT. Residues: CASSFANSPLHF.

CDR3 protein: CASRRSGTDYEQYF. CDR3 sequence (DNA): TGTGCCAGCAGACGATCCGGGACAGACTACGAGCAGTACTTC. The chain employs TRBV11-2 and TRBJ2-7; 7 bases line up with TRBD1. From germline, CDR1 is SGHAT and CDR2 FQNNGV. Trimming took 6 bases from V and 3 from J; bases not matched to a gene: 8. The CDR3 runs to 14 residues.